Given below is one TCR beta chain in context. The source of the sample is a study of early T cells in non-severe SARS-CoV-2 infection. Germline values: CDR1 KGHSH, CDR2 LQKENI. V lost 1 base, J lost 0 bases, and 7 bases lay in between. The CDR3 length is 15 residues. TCRdb re-called the 5' RACE reads through MiXCR, storing one row per CDR3 protein. Of 70,000 or so distinct CDR3 sequences listed, approximately 13% are singletons. The rearrangement joins TRBV18 to TRBJ1-3; D is unclear. The receptor comes from an adult who was a healthcare worker with PCR-confirmed SARS-CoV-2 infection or an uninfected control (not recorded which). The sample comprised whole blood. The CDR3 reads CASSPRGISGNTIYF. The CDR3 coding sequence is TGTGCCAGCTCACCACGAGGGATCTCTGGAAACACCATATATTTT.